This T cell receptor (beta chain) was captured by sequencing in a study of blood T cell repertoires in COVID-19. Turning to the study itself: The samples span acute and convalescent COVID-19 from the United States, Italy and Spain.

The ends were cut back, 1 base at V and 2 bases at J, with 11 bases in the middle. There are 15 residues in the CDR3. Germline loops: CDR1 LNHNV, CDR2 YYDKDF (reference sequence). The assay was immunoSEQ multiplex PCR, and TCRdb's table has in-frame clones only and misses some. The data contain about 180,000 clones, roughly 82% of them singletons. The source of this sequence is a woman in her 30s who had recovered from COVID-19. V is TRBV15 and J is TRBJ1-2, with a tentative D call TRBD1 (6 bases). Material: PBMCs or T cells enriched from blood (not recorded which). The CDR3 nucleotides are TGTGCCACCAGCAGAGGGGGGCAGAGAAACTATGGCTACACCTTC. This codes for CATSRGGQRNYGYTF. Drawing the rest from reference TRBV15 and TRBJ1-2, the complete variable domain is DAMVIQNPRYQVTQFGKPVTLSCSQTLNHNVMYWYQQKSSQAPKLLFHYYDKDFNNEADTPDNFQSRRPNTSFCFLDIRSPGLGDTAMYLCATSRGGQRNYGYTFGSGTRLTVV.